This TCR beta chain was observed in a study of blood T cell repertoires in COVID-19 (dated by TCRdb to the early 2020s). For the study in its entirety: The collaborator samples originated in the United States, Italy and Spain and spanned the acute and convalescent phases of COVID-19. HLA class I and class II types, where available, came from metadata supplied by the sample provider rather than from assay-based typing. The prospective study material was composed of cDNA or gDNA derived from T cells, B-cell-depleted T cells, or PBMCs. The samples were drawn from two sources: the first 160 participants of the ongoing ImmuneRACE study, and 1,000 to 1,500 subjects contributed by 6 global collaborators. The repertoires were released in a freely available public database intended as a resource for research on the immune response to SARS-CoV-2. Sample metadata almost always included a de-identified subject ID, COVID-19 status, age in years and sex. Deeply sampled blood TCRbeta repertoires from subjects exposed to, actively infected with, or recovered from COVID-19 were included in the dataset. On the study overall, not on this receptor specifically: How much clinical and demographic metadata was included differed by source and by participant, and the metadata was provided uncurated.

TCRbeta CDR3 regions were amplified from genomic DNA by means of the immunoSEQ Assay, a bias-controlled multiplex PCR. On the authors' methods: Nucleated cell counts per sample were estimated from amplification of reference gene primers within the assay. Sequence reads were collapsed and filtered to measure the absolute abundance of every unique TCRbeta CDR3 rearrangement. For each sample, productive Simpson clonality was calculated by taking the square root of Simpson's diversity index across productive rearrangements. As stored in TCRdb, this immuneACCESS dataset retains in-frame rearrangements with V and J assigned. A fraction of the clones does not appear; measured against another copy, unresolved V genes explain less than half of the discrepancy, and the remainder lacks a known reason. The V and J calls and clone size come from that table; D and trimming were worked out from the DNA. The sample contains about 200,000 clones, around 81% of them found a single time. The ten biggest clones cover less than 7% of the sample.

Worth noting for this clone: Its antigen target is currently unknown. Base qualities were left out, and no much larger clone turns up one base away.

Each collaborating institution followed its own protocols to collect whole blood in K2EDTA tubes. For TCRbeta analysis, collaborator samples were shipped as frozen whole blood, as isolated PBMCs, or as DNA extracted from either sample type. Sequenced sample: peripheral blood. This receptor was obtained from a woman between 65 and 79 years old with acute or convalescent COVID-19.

The base sequence is TGTGCCAGCAGCCCCAGGCGGGTCACCGGGGAGCTGTTTTTT. Translated, it reads CASSPRRVTGELFF. The chain is encoded by TRBV3-1 (or the pseudogene TRBV3-2) joined to TRBJ2-2, and TRBD2 may be the D gene, going by 5 matching bases. CDR1 and CDR2 are read off the germline V gene (reference sequence) as LGHDT and YNNKEL. CDR3 length: 14 amino acids, cysteine to phenylalanine. Solely the CDR3 DNA is kept, with 42 bases framed from the first base. The V and J ends are trimmed by 4 bases and 4 bases, leaving 10 bases between them.